This TCR beta chain stems from a study of T cells in Graves' hyperthyroidism and ophthalmopathy. General study results and limits: Most thyroid clonotypes expanded above 0.001 were also detected in blood.

Amplified TCR beta CDR3 regions came from RNA transcripts. A set of HTBI primers served as the primers for a first-round RT-PCR of the TCR CDR3. TCRdb reprocessed the multiplex PCR reads via MiXCR and lists one record per CDR3 protein. The sample consists of 300,000 to 350,000 distinct CDR3 sequences, over 15% of them appearing once. For this clonotype: Its antigen is unknown.

V was clipped by 2 bases and J by 8 bases; unmatched bases: 2. Germline lookup yields CDR1 MNHNS and CDR2 SASEGT. CDR3 length equals 13 residues. Graves' hyperthyroidism was deemed stable absent ophthalmopathy progression within 18 months. The patients, who ranged from 18 to 65 in age, presented with newly diagnosed hyperthyroidism lasting under 2 months. This sequence was found in a woman aged 50 to 65 with Graves' hyperthyroidism. This chain connects TRBV6-1 to TRBJ2-2; TRBD1 matches 7 bases. Sequencing was performed on blood. The chain's CDR3 is CASSEQGEGELFF. Here the CDR3 DNA reads TGTGCCAGCAGTGAACAGGGGGAGGGGGAGCTGTTTTTT.